This entry lists 24 T cell receptor beta chains sequenced from one sample in a study of patients and donors after allogeneic stem cell transplantation. One entry per CDR3 protein, called by TCRdb with MiXCR from the RT-PCR reads. This sample has about a million distinct CDR3 sequences, with about a sixth found just once. Source material: blood, either unsorted or a sorted T cell fraction (not recorded which). These receptors all come from a human donor who was either an allogeneic HSCT recipient or a stem cell or donor lymphocyte infusion donor (not recorded which). It is not recorded whose cells these are; they may come from a transplant donor.

This clonotype was recorded a few times. The V and J genes are TRBV20-1 and TRBJ2-7, with 8 bases matching TRBD2. Germline V gene lookup returns CDR1 DFQATT and CDR2 SNEGSKA (reference sequence). The junction had 20 bases not matched to a gene; V was cut back by 1 base and J by 3 bases. CDR3 size: 19 residues. CDR3 sequence (DNA): TGCAGTGCTAGAGCCGCGAGCCCTCATAAACTAGCGGAGAGCTACGAGCAGTACTTC. As protein: CSARAASPHKLAESYEQYF.

The chain has TRBV24-1 and TRBJ1-2, with TRBD1 identical over 7 bases. Germline V gives CDR1 KGHDR, CDR2 SFDVKD. The CDR3 runs to 16 residues. J lost 1 base, V lost 3 bases, and 7 bases had no gene match. This CDR3 is CATSDADRNLNYGYTF. In DNA form, the CDR3 reads TGTGCCACCAGTGATGCGGACAGGAACCTTAACTATGGCTACACCTTC.

This clonotype was recorded a few times. The chain employs TRBV4-3 and TRBJ2-7, with a tentative D call TRBD1 (5 bases). V was clipped by 1 base and J by 5 bases, with 9 bases between them. The CDR3 consists of 13 residues. The germline V gene has CDR1 LGHNA and CDR2 YSLEER. DNA for the CDR3: TGCGCCAGCAGCCAAGTATTCAGGGACGAGCAGTACTTC. It specifies CASSQVFRDEQYF.

This chain links TRBV20-1 with TRBJ1-5, with a tentative D call TRBD1 (5 bases). Germline lookup yields CDR1 DFQATT and CDR2 SNEGSKA (reference sequence). Trimming pared 0 bases from V and 6 bases from J, leaving 15 bases between. The CDR3 is 15 residues long. DNA for the CDR3: TGCAGTGCTAGAGATCTCGGGGGGGAGGGTCAGCCCCAGCATTTT. This codes for CSARDLGGEGQPQHF.

This clonotype was counted only a few times. The rearrangement uses TRBV29-1 and TRBJ2-4; 9 nucleotides align to TRBD1. CDR3 length: 13 residues. Germline lookup yields CDR1 SQVTM and CDR2 ANQGSEA. Trimming took 7 bases from V and 3 from J; bases not matched to a gene: 4. CDR3 loop: CSARDRVKNIQYF. CDR3 coding DNA: TGCAGCGCCCGGGACAGGGTCAAAAACATTCAGTACTTC.

This sequence joins TRBV5-6 and TRBJ1-2; 11 bases are shared with TRBD1. Germline V CDR1 and CDR2: SGHDT, YYEEEE. The CDR3 covers 15 residues. V shed 4 bases and J 4 bases; nucleotides not matched to a gene: 6. The CDR3 DNA sequence: TGTGCCAGCAGCGACGGACAGGGGGCTTTCTATGGCTACACCTTC. Protein sequence: CASSDGQGAFYGYTF.

This clonotype was counted only a few times. The chain is built from TRBV20-1 and TRBJ1-1; the D is unclear. CDR1 DFQATT and CDR2 SNEGSKA come from the germline V gene (reference sequence). The CDR3 length is 12 residues. V was pared by 3 bases and J by 5 bases, with 10 bases between. The CDR3 nucleotides are TGCAGTGCTAGTGCCCCCGGAACTGAAGCTTTCTTT. Its protein product is CSASAPGTEAFF.

This clonotype was counted at least ten times. The chain links TRBV12-3 or TRBV12-4 to TRBJ1-2; the match to TRBD1 covers 7 bases. The CDR3 is 13 amino acids. With V trimmed by 5 bases and J by 6 bases, 6 bases remained unmatched. In nucleotides, the CDR3 is TGTGCCAGCAGTCCCGACAGGGTTGATGGCTACACCTTC. Protein: CASSPDRVDGYTF.

The chain joins TRBV12-3 or TRBV12-4 to TRBJ2-3, with a tentative D call TRBD2 (7 bases). The V and J ends lost 1 base and 5 bases respectively, with 13 bases between them. The CDR3 sequence is 15 residues long. Here the CDR3 DNA reads TGTGCCAGCAGTTTAGGGGCGGGGGCGGTAGATACGCAGTATTTT. Protein product: CASSLGAGAVDTQYF.

Only a few counts were recorded for this clonotype. The chain recombines TRBV30 with TRBJ1-1; D unclear. Germline V gene lookup returns CDR1 GTSNPN and CDR2 SVGIG (reference sequence). The CDR3 sequence is 14 residues long. The V end was cut by 2 bases, the J end by 6 bases, with 16 bases between. The CDR3 coding sequence is TGTGCCTGGAGTACCCCTATAGGTTGGGCTGAAGCTTTCTTT. Encoded protein: CAWSTPIGWAEAFF.

This clonotype has a handful of counts. This chain connects TRBV13 to TRBJ2-7; 13 bases map to TRBD2. The V and J ends lost 4 bases and 5 bases, in that order; junction bases with no gene match: 11. CDR1 is PRHDT and CDR2 is FYEKMQ in the germline V gene (reference sequence). The CDR3 spans 17 residues. This chain's CDR3 is CASSSTLTSGRRNEQYF. For the CDR3, the DNA is TGTGCCAGCAGCTCGACCCTGACTAGCGGGAGGAGGAACGAGCAGTACTTC.

This rearrangement joins TRBV7-9 to TRBJ1-2, with a possible D match to TRBD1 (5 bases). This CDR3 has 14 amino acids. The V gene's germline CDR1 is SEHNR and CDR2 FQNEAQ (reference sequence). V lost 1 base, J lost 7 bases, and 13 bases lay in between. DNA of the CDR3: TGTGCCAGCAGCTTAGTGGTCGGGGACCGTGGCTACACCTTC. Protein: CASSLVVGDRGYTF.

There are a few counts of this clonotype. The chain has TRBV12-3 or TRBV12-4 and TRBJ2-3, with 9 bases identical to TRBD2. Germline trimming cut 6 bases from V and 1 base from J; bases unmatched to any gene: 5. This CDR3 comprises 15 residues. DNA of the CDR3: TGTGCCAGCAGGTGGACTAGCGAAGGCACAGATACGCAGTATTTT. Protein sequence: CASRWTSEGTDTQYF.

This chain uses TRBV2 with TRBJ1-1, with 7 bases matching TRBD1. The CDR3 runs 13 residues. Germline lookup yields CDR1 SNHLY and CDR2 FYNNEI. J lost 10 bases, V lost 8 bases, and 13 bases had no gene match. Written as DNA, the CDR3 is TGTGCCAGCCTACAGGGGAAGGGTAGAACAGCTTTCTTT. It codes for CASLQGKGRTAFF.

The chain is built from TRBV25-1 and TRBJ1-1, with a weak D call TRBD1 (5 bases). Germline V gives CDR1 MGHDK, CDR2 SYGVNS. The CDR3 has 15 amino acids. V was cut by 2 bases and J by 8 bases, with 18 bases left in between. CDR3 DNA: TGTGCCAGCAGTGAAGTCGCAGGGACCGCGATGGAAGCTTTCTTT. This gives the protein CASSEVAGTAMEAFF.

The gene calls are TRBV7-9 and TRBJ2-3; the match to TRBD2 covers 10 bases. CDR1 and CDR2 (germline): SEHNR, FQNEAQ (reference sequence). V shed 5 bases, J shed 0 bases, and the junction held 8 bases outside the gene matches. The CDR3 spans 17 residues. Here the CDR3 DNA reads TGTGCCAGCAGCCCCGGACTAGCGGCAGCTAGCACAGATACGCAGTATTTT. It codes for CASSPGLAAASTDTQYF.

The chain combines TRBV5-1 with TRBJ1-5, with D perhaps matching TRBD1 (5 bases). The CDR3 spans 13 residues. V lost 0 bases and J 5 bases, leaving 6 bases between the germline ends. Germline V lookup: CDR1 SGHRS, CDR2 YFSETQ. Here the CDR3 reads CASSLVTDQPQHF. In nucleotides, the CDR3 is TGCGCCAGCAGCTTGGTGACAGATCAGCCCCAGCATTTT.

The chain couples TRBV9 to TRBJ1-3, with a possible D match to TRBD1 (5 bases). Germline-derived CDR1 and CDR2 are SGDLS and YYNGEE. Trimming removed 3 bases from V and 4 bases from J, with 8 bases in between. This CDR3 has 13 residues. DNA for the CDR3: TGTGCCAGCAGCGGGACACTCGGAAACACCATATATTTT. Residues: CASSGTLGNTIYF.

This clonotype occurred a few times. V and J are TRBV10-3 and TRBJ2-1; a weak D match, TRBD1 (5 bases). The V gene's germline CDR1 is ENHRY and CDR2 SYGVKD. Trimming took off 3 bases at V and 8 bases at J, with 17 bases between the two ends. The CDR3 has 15 amino acids. The CDR3 sequence: CAISDNRSPRDEQFF. The DNA of the CDR3 is TGTGCCATCAGTGATAACAGGTCCCCTAGGGATGAGCAGTTCTTC.

This clonotype came up a few times. DNA for the CDR3: TGTGCCAGCAGCTTATTTCAGGGCGCGGGGGCTTATGGCTACACCTTC. As protein: CASSLFQGAGAYGYTF. The rearrangement joins TRBV7-2 to TRBJ1-2, with D perhaps matching TRBD1 (6 bases). The CDR3 has 16 residues. V lost 2 bases and J lost 5, with 18 bases in between. Germline V gene sequence: CDR1 SGHTA, CDR2 FQGNSA.

This rearrangement joins TRBV15 to TRBJ2-1, with 7 bases identical to TRBD1. V gave up 2 bases and J gave up 8 bases; unmatched junction bases: 6. This CDR3 spans 14 amino acids. Germline V gene data show CDR1 as LNHNV and CDR2 as YYDKDF (reference sequence). Written as DNA, the CDR3 is TGTGCCACCAGCAGAAGACAGGGTAGCGATGAGCAGTTCTTC. Translated, it gives CATSRRQGSDEQFF.

This chain links TRBV20-1 with TRBJ2-7; unclear D gene. V was pared by 5 bases and J by 3 bases, with 8 bases between. CDR1 is DFQATT, CDR2 SNEGSKA, per germline (reference sequence). The CDR3 is made up of 11 amino acids. CDR3 DNA: TGCAGTGCTCACTTTCACTACGAGCAGTACTTC. Translating gives CSAHFHYEQYF.

The V gene is TRBV6-1, the J gene TRBJ2-1; 7 bases align to TRBD1. Trimming at V came to 7 bases and at J to 8 bases, leaving 14 bases not matched to a gene. Germline-derived CDR1 and CDR2 are MNHNS and SASEGT. CDR3 length equals 15 residues. Written as DNA, the CDR3 is TGTGCCAGCAACAAGCGGACAGGTCGGTTTGATGAGCAGTTCTTC. Translated: CASNKRTGRFDEQFF.

There are many counts of this clonotype. The J gene is TRBJ2-3, the V gene TRBV15; D may correspond to TRBD1 or TRBD2 (7 bases each). The CDR3 length is 16 residues. V lost 3 bases to trimming and J lost 0 bases, with 13 bases between them. The germline gives CDR1 LNHNV, CDR2 YYDKDF (reference sequence). This CDR3 reads CATSRGQGGSTDTQYF. The CDR3 nucleotides read TGTGCCACCAGCAGGGGCCAGGGGGGGAGCACAGATACGCAGTATTTT.